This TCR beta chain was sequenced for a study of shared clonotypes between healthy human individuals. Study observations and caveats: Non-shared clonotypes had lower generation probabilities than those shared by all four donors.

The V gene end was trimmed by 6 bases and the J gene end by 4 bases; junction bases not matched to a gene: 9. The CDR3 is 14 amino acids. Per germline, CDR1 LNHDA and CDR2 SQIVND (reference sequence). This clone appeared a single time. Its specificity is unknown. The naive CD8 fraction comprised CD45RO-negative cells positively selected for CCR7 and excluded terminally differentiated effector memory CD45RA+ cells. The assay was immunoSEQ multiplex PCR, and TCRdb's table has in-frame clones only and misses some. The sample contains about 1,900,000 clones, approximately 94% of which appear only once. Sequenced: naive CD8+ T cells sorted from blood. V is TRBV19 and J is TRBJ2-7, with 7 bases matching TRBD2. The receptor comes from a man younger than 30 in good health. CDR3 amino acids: CASSASGGPYEQYF. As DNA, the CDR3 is TGTGCCAGTAGCGCTAGCGGAGGTCCTTACGAGCAGTACTTC.